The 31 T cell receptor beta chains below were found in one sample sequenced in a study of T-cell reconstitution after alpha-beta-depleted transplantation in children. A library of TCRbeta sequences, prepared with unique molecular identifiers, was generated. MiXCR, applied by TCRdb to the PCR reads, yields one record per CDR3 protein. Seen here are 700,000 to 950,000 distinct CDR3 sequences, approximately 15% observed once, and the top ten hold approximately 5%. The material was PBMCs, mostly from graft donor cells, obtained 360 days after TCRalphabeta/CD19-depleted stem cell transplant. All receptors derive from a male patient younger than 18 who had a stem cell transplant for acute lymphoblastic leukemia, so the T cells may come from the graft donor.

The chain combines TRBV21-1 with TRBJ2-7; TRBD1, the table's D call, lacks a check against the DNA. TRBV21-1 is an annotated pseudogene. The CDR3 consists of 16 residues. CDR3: CASRRRQGHLSNVQYF. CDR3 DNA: TGTGCCAGCAGAAGGAGACAGGGCCACCTCAGTAACGTGCAGTACTTC.

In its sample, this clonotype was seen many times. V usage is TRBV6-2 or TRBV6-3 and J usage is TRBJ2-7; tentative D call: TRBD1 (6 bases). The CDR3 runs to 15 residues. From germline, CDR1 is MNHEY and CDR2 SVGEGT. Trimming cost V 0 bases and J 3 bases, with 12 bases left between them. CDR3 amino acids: CASSYSGHRNYEQYF. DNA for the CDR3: TGTGCCAGCAGTTACTCGGGACACAGGAACTACGAGCAGTACTTC.

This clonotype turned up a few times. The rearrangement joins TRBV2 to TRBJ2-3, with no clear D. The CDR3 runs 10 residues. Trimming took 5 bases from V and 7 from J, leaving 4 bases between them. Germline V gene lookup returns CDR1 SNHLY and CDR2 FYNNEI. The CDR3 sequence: CASSRNTQYF. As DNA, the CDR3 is TGTGCCAGCAGTCGGAATACGCAGTATTTT.

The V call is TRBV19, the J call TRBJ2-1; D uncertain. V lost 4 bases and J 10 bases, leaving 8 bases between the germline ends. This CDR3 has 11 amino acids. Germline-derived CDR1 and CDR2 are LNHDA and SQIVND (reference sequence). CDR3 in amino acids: CASSTEEEQFF. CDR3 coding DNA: TGTGCCAGTAGTACCGAAGAAGAGCAGTTCTTC.

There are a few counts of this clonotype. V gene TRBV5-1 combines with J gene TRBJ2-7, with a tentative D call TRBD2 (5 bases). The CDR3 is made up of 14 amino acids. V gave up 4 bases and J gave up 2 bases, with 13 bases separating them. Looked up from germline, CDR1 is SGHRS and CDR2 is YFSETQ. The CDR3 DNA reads TGCGCCAGCAGCACCGTCCGGGGAGCCTACGAGCAGTACTTC. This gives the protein CASSTVRGAYEQYF.

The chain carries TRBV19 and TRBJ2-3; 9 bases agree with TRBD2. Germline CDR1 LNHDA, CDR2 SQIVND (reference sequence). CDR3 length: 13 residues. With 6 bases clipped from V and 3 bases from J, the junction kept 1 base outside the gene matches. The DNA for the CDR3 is TGTGCCAGTAGGGGACTAGCAACAGATACGCAGTATTTT. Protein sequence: CASRGLATDTQYF.

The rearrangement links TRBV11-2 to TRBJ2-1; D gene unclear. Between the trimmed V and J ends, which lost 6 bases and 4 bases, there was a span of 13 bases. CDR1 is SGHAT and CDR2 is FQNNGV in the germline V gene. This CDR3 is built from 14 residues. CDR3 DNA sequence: TGTGCCAGCAGATCCCTCCGTGGTTACAATGAGCAGTTCTTC. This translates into CASRSLRGYNEQFF.

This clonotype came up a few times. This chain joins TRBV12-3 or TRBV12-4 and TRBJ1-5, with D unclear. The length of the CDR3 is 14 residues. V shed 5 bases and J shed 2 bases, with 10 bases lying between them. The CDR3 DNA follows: TGTGCCAGCAGTGATTACGGGGGCAATCAGCCCCAGCATTTT. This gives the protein CASSDYGGNQPQHF.

The CDR3 loop reads CASSFTGLASAEQFF. The CDR3 DNA is TGTGCCAGCAGTTTCACGGGACTAGCAAGTGCTGAGCAGTTCTTC. The chain uses TRBV12-3 or TRBV12-4 and TRBJ2-1; 9 positions agree with TRBD2. Unmatched junction bases numbered 9, after V lost 3 bases and J lost 9 bases. The CDR3 is made up of 15 amino acids.

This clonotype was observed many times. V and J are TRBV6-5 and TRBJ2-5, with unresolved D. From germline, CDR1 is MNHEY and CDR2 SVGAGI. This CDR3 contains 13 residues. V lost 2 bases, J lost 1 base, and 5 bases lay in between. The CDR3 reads CASSYGAQETQYF. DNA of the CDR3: TGTGCCAGCAGTTACGGCGCCCAAGAGACCCAGTACTTC.

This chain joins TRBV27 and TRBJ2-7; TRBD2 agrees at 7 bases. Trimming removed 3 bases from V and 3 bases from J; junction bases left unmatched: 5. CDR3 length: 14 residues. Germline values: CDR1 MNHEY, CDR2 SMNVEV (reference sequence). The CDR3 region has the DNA TGTGCCAGCAGTTTCGGAAGCGGGGTCTACGAGCAGTACTTC. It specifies CASSFGSGVYEQYF.

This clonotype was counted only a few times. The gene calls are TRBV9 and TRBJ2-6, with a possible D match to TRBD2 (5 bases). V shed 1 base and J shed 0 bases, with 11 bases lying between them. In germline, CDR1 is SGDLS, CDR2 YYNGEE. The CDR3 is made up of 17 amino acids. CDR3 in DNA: TGTGCCAGCAGCGTACCAACCGGGGACTCTGGGGCCAACGTCCTGACTTTC. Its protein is CASSVPTGDSGANVLTF.

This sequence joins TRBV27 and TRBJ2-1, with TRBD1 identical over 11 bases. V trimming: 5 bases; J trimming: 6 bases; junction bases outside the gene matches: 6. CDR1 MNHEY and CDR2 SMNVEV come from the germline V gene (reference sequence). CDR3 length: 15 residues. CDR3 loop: CASSIAGTGGNEQFF. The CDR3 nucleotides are TGTGCCAGCAGTATTGCCGGGACAGGGGGCAATGAGCAGTTCTTC.

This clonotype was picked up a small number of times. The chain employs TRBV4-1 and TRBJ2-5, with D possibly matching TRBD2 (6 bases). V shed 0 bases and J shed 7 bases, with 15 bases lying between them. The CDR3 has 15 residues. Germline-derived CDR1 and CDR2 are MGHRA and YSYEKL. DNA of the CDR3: TGCGCCAGCAGCCAAGAAGTAGCTAGCGACGGGACCCAGTACTTC. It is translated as CASSQEVASDGTQYF.

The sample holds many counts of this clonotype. CDR3 sequence (DNA): TGCGCCAGCAGCCTTGGACGGATTAATGAAAAACTGTTTTTT. This encodes CASSLGRINEKLFF. This chain uses TRBV4-1 with TRBJ1-4; the D is unclear. The CDR3 is 14 residues long. Per germline, CDR1 MGHRA and CDR2 YSYEKL. V was trimmed by 4 bases and J by 4 bases, leaving 10 bases between them.

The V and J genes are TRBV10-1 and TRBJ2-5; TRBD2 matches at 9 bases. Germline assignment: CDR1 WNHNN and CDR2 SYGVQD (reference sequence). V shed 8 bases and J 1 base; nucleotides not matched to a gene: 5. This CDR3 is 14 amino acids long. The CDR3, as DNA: TGCGCCAGCTGCCTAGCGGGACTCCAAGAGACCCAGTACTTC. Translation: CASCLAGLQETQYF.

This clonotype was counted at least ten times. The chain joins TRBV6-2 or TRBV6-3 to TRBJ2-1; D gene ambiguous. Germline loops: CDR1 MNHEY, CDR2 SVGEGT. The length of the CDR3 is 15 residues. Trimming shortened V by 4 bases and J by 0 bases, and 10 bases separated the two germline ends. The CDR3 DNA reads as TGTGCCAGCAGTTCCATTCAGAGCTCCTACAATGAGCAGTTCTTC. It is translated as CASSSIQSSYNEQFF.

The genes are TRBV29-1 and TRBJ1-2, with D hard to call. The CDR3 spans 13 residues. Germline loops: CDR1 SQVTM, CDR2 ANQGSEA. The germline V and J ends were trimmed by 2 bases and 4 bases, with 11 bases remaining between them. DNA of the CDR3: TGCAGCGTTGAACGTACACTTCGCTATGGCTACACCTTC. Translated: CSVERTLRYGYTF.

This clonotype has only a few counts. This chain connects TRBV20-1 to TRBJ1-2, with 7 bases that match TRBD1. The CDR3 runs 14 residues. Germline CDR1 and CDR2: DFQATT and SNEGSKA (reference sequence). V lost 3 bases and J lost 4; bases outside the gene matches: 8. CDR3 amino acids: CSARETGLFYGYTF. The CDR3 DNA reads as TGCAGTGCTAGGGAGACAGGGTTGTTCTATGGCTACACCTTC.

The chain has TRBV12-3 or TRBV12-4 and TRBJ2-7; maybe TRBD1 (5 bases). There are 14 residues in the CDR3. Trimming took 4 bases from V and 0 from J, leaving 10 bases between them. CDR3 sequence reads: CASSWLDSSYEQYF. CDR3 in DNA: TGTGCCAGCAGTTGGCTAGACAGCTCCTACGAGCAGTACTTC.

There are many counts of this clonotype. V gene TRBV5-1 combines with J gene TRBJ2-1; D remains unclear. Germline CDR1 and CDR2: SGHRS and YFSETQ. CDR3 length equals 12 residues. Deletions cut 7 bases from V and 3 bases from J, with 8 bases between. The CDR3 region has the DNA TGCGCCAGCGCGACTGACTACAATGAGCAGTTCTTC. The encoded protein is CASATDYNEQFF.

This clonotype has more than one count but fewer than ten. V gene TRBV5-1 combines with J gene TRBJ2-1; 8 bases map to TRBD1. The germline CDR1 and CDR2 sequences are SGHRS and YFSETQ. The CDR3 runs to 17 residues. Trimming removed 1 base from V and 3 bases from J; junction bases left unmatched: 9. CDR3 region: CASSLMVRTGGYNEQFF. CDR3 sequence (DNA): TGCGCCAGCAGCTTGATGGTACGAACAGGGGGCTACAATGAGCAGTTCTTC.

The CDR3 sequence is CASSVGRGGPYEQYF. The CDR3 DNA reads TGTGCCAGCAGCGTAGGCCGGGGGGGTCCCTACGAGCAGTACTTC. This chain links TRBV9 with TRBJ2-7; 8 bases align to TRBD2. Per germline, CDR1 SGDLS and CDR2 YYNGEE. This CDR3 has 15 amino acids. V was pared by 0 bases and J by 2 bases, with 4 bases of the junction left unmatched.

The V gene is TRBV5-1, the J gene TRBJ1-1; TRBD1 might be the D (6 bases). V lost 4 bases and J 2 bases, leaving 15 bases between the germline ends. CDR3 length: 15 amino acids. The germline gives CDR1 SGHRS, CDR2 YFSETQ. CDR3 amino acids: CASSVQQGLNTEAFF. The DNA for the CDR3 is TGCGCCAGCAGCGTCCAGCAGGGGTTAAACACTGAAGCTTTCTTT. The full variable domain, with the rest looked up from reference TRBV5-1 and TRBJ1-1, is KAGVTQTPRYLIKTRGQQVTLSCSPISGHRSVSWYQQTPGQGLQFLFEYFSETQRNKGNFPGRFSGRQFSNSRSEMNVSTLELGDSALYLCASSVQQGLNTEAFFGQGTRLTVV.

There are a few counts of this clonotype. The CDR3 here is CASSQIRDRPYEQYF. CDR3 coding DNA: TGTGCCAGCAGTCAGATCCGGGACAGGCCCTACGAGCAGTACTTC. The chain links TRBV12-3 or TRBV12-4 to TRBJ2-7, with 8 bases matching TRBD1. The V gene end was trimmed by 5 bases and the J gene end by 2 bases; junction bases not matched to a gene: 8. There are 15 residues in the CDR3.

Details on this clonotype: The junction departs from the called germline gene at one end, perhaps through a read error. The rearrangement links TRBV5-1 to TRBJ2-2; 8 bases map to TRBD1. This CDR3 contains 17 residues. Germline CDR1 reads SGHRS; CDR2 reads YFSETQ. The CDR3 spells CASSFGQGAFNIGELFF. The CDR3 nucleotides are TGCGCCAGCAGCTTCGGCCAGGGGGCCTTTAACATCGGGGAGCTGTTTTTT.

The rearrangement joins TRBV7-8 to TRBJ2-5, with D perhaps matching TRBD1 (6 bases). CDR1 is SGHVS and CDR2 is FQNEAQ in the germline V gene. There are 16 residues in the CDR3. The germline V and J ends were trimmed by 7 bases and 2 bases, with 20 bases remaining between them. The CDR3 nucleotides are TGTGCCAGCATACTTAGATACAGGGAGTTTCAAGAGACCCAGTACTTC. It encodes CASILRYREFQETQYF.

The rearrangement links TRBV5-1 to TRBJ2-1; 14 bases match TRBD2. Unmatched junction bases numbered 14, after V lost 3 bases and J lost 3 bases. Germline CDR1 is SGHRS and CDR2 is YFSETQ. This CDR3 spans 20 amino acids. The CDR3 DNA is TGCGCCAGCAGCTCGGACGGACTAGCGGGAGGACCGACTCTCTACAATGAGCAGTTCTTC. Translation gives CASSSDGLAGGPTLYNEQFF.

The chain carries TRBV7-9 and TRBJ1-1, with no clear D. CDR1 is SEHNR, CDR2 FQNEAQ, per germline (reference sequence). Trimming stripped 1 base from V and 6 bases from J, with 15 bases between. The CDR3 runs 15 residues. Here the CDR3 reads CASSLVFTFVAEAFF. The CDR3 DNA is TGTGCCAGCAGCTTAGTATTCACTTTTGTCGCTGAAGCTTTCTTT.

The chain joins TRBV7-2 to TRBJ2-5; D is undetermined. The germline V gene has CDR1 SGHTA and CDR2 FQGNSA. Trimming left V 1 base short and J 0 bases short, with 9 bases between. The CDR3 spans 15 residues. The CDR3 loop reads CASSLGPMYQETQYF. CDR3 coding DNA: TGTGCCAGCAGCTTAGGCCCCATGTACCAAGAGACCCAGTACTTC.

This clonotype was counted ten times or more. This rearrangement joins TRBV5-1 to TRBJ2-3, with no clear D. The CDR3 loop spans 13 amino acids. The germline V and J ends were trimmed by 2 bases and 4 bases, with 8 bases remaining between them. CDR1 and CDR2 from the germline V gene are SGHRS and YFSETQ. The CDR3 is CASSFWTSDTQYF. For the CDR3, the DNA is TGCGCCAGCAGCTTCTGGACGTCAGATACGCAGTATTTT.